This T cell receptor (beta chain) was observed in a study of a mutant IDH1 vaccine in newly diagnosed glioma. Study at large: Patients had received radiotherapy, temozolomide, or both previously, most receiving both.

Sample time point: week 5, during vaccination. With topical imiquimod, each dose of the vaccine consisted of 300 ug of mutant IDH1 20-mer peptide. Each tumor in the donors was a new WHO grade 3 or 4 astrocytoma, IDH1-mutant and ATRX-lost. This CDR3 contains 15 residues. Germline CDR1 MNHEY, CDR2 SVGAGI. The J segment lost 4 bases and the V segment lost 3 bases, leaving 7 bases of the junction unmatched. With regard to this clone: Its antigen remains unknown.

Some clones are missing from TCRdb's copy, which holds only in-frame ones; the method was immunoSEQ multiplex PCR. Among tens of thousands of clones listed, 75% to 95% were seen once. The V gene is TRBV6-5, the J gene TRBJ2-5, with 8 bases fitting TRBD1. The receptor comes from a woman aged 45-65 years with glioma. Specimen: PBMCs, collected from a glioma patient whose treatment included an IDH1 peptide vaccine. The CDR3 DNA is TGTGCCAGCAGTTATTTGACAGGGGTAGGAGAGACCCAGTACTTC. This gives the protein CASSYLTGVGETQYF.